This T cell receptor (beta chain) originates from a study of blood T cell repertoires in COVID-19. The overall study: Samples came from the United States, Italy and Spain, spanning acute and convalescent COVID-19. Sample material is recorded as cDNA or gDNA derived from T cells, B-cell-depleted T cells, or PBMCs.

This CDR3 region has 13 residues. V dropped 5 bases and J dropped 0 bases, with 8 bases sitting between them. CDR1 is MNHNY and CDR2 is SVGAGI in the germline V gene (reference sequence). How the authors handled the data: Counts of nucleated cells, estimated from reference gene primer amplification, were obtained. Here immunoSEQ multiplex PCR was the method, and the copy in TCRdb shows in-frame clones only, minus some. The V and J calls and clone size were taken over from that table, and D and trimming were inferred from the DNA. In the table there are some 290,000 clones, 80% to 85% of which are singletons.

This TCR came from a woman aged 60-70 years with active or convalescent COVID-19. The sequenced material came from peripheral blood. This chain links TRBV6-6 with TRBJ2-7; D remains ambiguous. CDR3 sequence reads: CASSARRSYEQYF. The CDR3 nucleotides are TGTGCCAGCAGTGCGCGCCGCTCCTACGAGCAGTACTTC.